These 21 T cell receptor beta chains originate from one sample sequenced in a study of technical replicates of blood from a handful of donors. Assay: immunoSEQ multiplex PCR; the TCRdb copy retains only in-frame clones and omits some. The sample comprises under 90,000 clones, approximately 94% of which are singletons, and 0.25% rests with the top ten. The sequenced sample was T cells isolated from PBMCs. These TCRs come from a human donor in good health.

CDR3 sequence reads: CASSPPYRGQRGYTF. CDR3 nucleotides: TGTGCCAGCTCACCACCGTACAGGGGGCAAAGGGGCTACACCTTC. The rearrangement joins TRBV18 to TRBJ1-2; 9 positions match TRBD1. CDR1 and CDR2 (germline): KGHSH, LQKENI. V lost 0 bases to trimming and J lost 8 bases; unmatched junction nucleotides: 7. The length of the CDR3 is 15 residues. Full variable domain (outside the CDR3, taken from reference TRBV18 and TRBJ1-2): NAGVMQNPRHLVRRRGQEARLRCSPMKGHSHVYWYRQLPEEGLKFMVYLQKENIIDESGMPKERFSAEFPKEGPSILRIQQVVRGDSAAYFCASSPPYRGQRGYTFGSGTRLTVV.

The V and J genes are TRBV9 and TRBJ2-2; D ambiguous. In germline, CDR1 is SGDLS, CDR2 YYNGEE. The CDR3 length is 14 residues. V lost 4 bases and J lost 0, with 7 bases in between. This CDR3 is CASSSRPNTGELFF. The DNA of the CDR3 is TGTGCCAGCAGCTCGCGGCCGAACACCGGGGAGCTGTTTTTT.

This chain joins TRBV6-1 and TRBJ1-5; D gene unclear. Between the trimmed V and J ends, which lost 4 bases and 9 bases, there was a span of 10 bases. The CDR3 loop spans 12 amino acids. Germline CDR1 reads MNHNS; CDR2 reads SASEGT. The CDR3 DNA sequence: TGTGCCAGCAGTGGCACAAGTCCGCCCCAGCATTTT. This sequence encodes CASSGTSPPQHF.

This chain uses TRBV11-3 with TRBJ2-5, with D perhaps matching TRBD2 (5 bases). The CDR3 contains 16 residues. V lost 4 bases and J 5 bases, leaving 20 bases between the germline ends. Germline CDR1 and CDR2: SGHNT and YENEEA. The CDR3 loop is CASSSVDRVSGETQYF. CDR3 DNA sequence: TGTGCCAGCAGCTCAGTTGACCGGGTCTCGGGGGAGACCCAGTACTTC.

This chain links TRBV9 with TRBJ1-2; D is perhaps TRBD1 (5 bases). CDR1 is SGDLS, CDR2 YYNGEE, per germline. Trimming left V 0 bases short and J 4 bases short, with 16 bases between. The CDR3 is 16 amino acids. The CDR3 DNA follows: TGTGCCAGCAGCGTAGCCCCGGGGGAGGGCTCCTATGGCTACACCTTC. Translated: CASSVAPGEGSYGYTF.

This clone was recorded only once. The V gene is TRBV5-4, the J gene TRBJ2-2; TRBD2 agrees at 11 bases. The CDR3 is 17 amino acids. In germline, CDR1 is SGHNT, CDR2 YYREEE (reference sequence). Trimming took 3 bases from V and 4 from J; bases not matched to a gene: 8. The CDR3 loop reads CASSSGTSGTSTGELFF. Written as DNA, the CDR3 is TGTGCCAGCAGCTCCGGGACTAGCGGAACATCCACCGGGGAGCTGTTTTTT.

This chain connects TRBV6-1 to TRBJ1-1; perhaps TRBD1 as D (5 bases). Trimming left V 0 bases short and J 0 bases short, with 14 bases between. This CDR3 has 17 residues. CDR1 MNHNS and CDR2 SASEGT come from the germline V gene. DNA for the CDR3: TGTGCCAGCAGTGAAGCTACCGGGGGGAGGATGAACACTGAAGCTTTCTTT. Translation gives CASSEATGGRMNTEAFF.

The gene calls are TRBV11-2 and TRBJ1-3, with D unclear. This CDR3 is 14 amino acids long. Trimming removed 1 base from V and 2 bases from J, with 6 bases in between. Germline CDR1 reads SGHAT; CDR2 reads FQNNGV. CDR3 sequence: CASSLVGAGNTIYF. In DNA, the CDR3 is TGTGCCAGCAGCTTAGTTGGAGCTGGAAACACCATATATTTT.

The rearrangement links TRBV29-1 to TRBJ2-1, with a possible D match to TRBD2 (5 bases). Trimming shortened V by 2 bases and J by 3 bases, and 14 bases separated the two germline ends. Germline values: CDR1 SQVTM, CDR2 ANQGSEA. CDR3 length equals 15 residues. For the CDR3, the DNA is TGCAGCGTTGAAACGCGGGTTCGCCTCTACAATGAGCAGTTCTTC. Its translation is CSVETRVRLYNEQFF.

The J gene is TRBJ2-7, the V gene TRBV11-3, with TRBD2 matching over 13 bases. The CDR3 is 15 residues long. Germline CDR1 reads SGHNT; CDR2 reads YENEEA. The ends lost 5 bases at V and 6 bases at J; junction bases unmatched: 7. The CDR3 DNA sequence: TGTGCCAGCAGCCCGGGACTAGCGGGACAGGGCGAGCAGTACTTC. This codes for CASSPGLAGQGEQYF.

In the case of this clone: The germline gene is not matched at one end of the junction; a read error may be the cause. The genes are TRBV27 and TRBJ2-2; D possibly corresponds to TRBD1 (6 bases). CDR1 and CDR2 (germline): MNHEY, SMNVEV (reference sequence). This CDR3 region has 15 residues. This CDR3 reads CASTLAGANTGELFF. The CDR3 DNA reads as TGTGCCAGCACTTTAGCAGGGGCGAACACCGGGGAGCTGTTTTTT.

The V and J genes are TRBV28 and TRBJ1-5, with D hard to call. There are 14 residues in the CDR3. The germline V gene encodes CDR1 MDHEN and CDR2 SYDVKM. V was trimmed by 10 bases and J by 8 bases, leaving 21 bases between them. Here the CDR3 reads CAITRTRGDKPQHF. The DNA of the CDR3 is TGTGCCATCACAAGGACCCGGGGAGATAAGCCCCAGCATTTT.

A single count supports this clone. The CDR3 protein is CASSGGWDRAVTGELFF. The DNA for the CDR3 is TGTGCCAGCAGCGGAGGATGGGACAGGGCGGTCACCGGGGAGCTGTTTTTT. This rearrangement joins TRBV9 to TRBJ2-2; 9 nucleotides match TRBD1. Germline V gives CDR1 SGDLS, CDR2 YYNGEE. This CDR3 is built from 17 residues. With 3 bases clipped from V and 4 bases from J, the junction kept 10 bases outside the gene matches.

The CDR3 loop is CASSAGDTQYF. The CDR3 DNA reads TGTGCCAGCAGCGCGGGGGATACGCAGTATTTT. The rearrangement joins TRBV9 to TRBJ2-3, with D perhaps matching TRBD2 (5 bases). Germline values: CDR1 SGDLS, CDR2 YYNGEE. The CDR3 consists of 11 residues. Trimming pared 3 bases from V and 6 bases from J, leaving 5 bases between.

In DNA, the CDR3 is TGCGCCAGCAGCACAGGGACTAGCGGGAGGGCCTACAATGAGCAGTTCTTC. This codes for CASSTGTSGRAYNEQFF. This sequence joins TRBV5-1 and TRBJ2-1; TRBD2 agrees at 16 bases. The CDR3 loop spans 17 amino acids. Germline V lookup: CDR1 SGHRS, CDR2 YFSETQ. After removal of 4 bases from V and 2 bases from J, the junction contained 3 bases not matched to a gene.

This chain links TRBV4-2 with TRBJ2-2; TRBD2 might be the D (6 bases). This CDR3 contains 18 residues. V lost 1 base and J lost 6, with 21 bases in between. Germline-derived CDR1 and CDR2 are LGHNA and YNFKEQ. The CDR3 sequence: CASSQVLRTSRRPGELFF. CDR3 DNA sequence: TGTGCCAGCAGCCAAGTTTTAAGAACTAGCCGAAGGCCCGGGGAGCTGTTTTTT.

This clone occurred once. CDR3 sequence: CASSHIGRVYEQYF. The CDR3 DNA follows: TGCGCCAGCAGCCATATAGGCAGGGTCTACGAGCAGTACTTC. This chain uses TRBV4-1 with TRBJ2-7; tentatively, D is TRBD1 (5 bases). The CDR3 consists of 14 residues. From germline, CDR1 is MGHRA and CDR2 YSYEKL. Between the trimmed V and J ends, which lost 3 bases and 3 bases, there was a span of 12 bases.

CDR3 loop: CASSLAVLAGGQETQYF. The CDR3 nucleotides read TGCGCCAGCAGCTTGGCCGTACTAGCGGGGGGGCAAGAGACCCAGTACTTC. V and J are TRBV5-1 and TRBJ2-5; 13 bases align to TRBD2. This CDR3 is 17 amino acids long. Germline CDR1 SGHRS, CDR2 YFSETQ. V trimming: 0 bases; J trimming: 2 bases; junction bases outside the gene matches: 4.

The chain uses TRBV6-5 and TRBJ1-4; no clear D. The germline V gene encodes CDR1 MNHEY and CDR2 SVGAGI. The CDR3 spans 15 residues. The germline V and J ends were trimmed by 3 bases and 8 bases, with 16 bases remaining between them. The CDR3 coding sequence is TGTGCCAGCAGTTATCAAACGGGTTGGAGGGAAAAACTGTTTTTT. This gives the protein CASSYQTGWREKLFF.

The chain recombines TRBV29-1 with TRBJ2-1, with D perhaps matching TRBD1 (6 bases). Germline V CDR1 and CDR2: SQVTM, ANQGSEA. V lost 4 bases and J lost 8, with 12 bases in between. The CDR3 loop spans 12 amino acids. The CDR3 is CSVAAAGDEQFF. The CDR3 DNA reads as TGCAGCGTTGCCGCAGCAGGGGATGAGCAGTTCTTC.

The chain combines TRBV20-1 with TRBJ1-2, with D hard to call. CDR1 and CDR2 from the germline V gene are DFQATT and SNEGSKA (reference sequence). The CDR3 has 8 residues. The CDR3 DNA reads TGCAGGGGAGGAGCCTACACCTTC. Its translation: CRGGAYTF.